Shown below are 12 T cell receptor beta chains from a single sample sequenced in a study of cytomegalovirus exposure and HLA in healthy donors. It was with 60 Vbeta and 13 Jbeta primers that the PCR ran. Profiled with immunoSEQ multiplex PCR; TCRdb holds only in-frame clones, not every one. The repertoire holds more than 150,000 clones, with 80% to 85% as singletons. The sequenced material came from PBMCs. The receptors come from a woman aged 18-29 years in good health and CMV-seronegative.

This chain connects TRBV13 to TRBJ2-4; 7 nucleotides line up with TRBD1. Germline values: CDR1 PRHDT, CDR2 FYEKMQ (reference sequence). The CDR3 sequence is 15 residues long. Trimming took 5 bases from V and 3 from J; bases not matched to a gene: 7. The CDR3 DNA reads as TGTGCCAGCAGCGCCGCCCGGGACAGCAAAAACATTCAGTACTTC. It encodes CASSAARDSKNIQYF.

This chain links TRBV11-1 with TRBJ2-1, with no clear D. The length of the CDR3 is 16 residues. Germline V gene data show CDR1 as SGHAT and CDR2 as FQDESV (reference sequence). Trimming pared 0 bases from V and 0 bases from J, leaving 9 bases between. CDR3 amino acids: CASSLAPMSSYNEQFF. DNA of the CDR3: TGTGCCAGCAGCTTAGCCCCGATGAGCTCCTACAATGAGCAGTTCTTC.

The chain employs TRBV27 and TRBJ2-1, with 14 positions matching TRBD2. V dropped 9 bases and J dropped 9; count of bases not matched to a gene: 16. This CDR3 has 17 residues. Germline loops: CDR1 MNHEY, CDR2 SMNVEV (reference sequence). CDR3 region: CASSKTGTSGSMGEQFF. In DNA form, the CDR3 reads TGTGCCAGTAGCAAGACCGGGACTAGCGGGAGTATGGGTGAGCAGTTCTTC.

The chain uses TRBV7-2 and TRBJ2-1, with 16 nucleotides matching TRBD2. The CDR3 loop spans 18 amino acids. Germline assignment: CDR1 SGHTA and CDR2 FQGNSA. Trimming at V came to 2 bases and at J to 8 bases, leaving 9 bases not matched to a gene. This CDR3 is CASSLRVGTSGRAHEQFF. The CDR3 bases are TGTGCCAGCAGCTTAAGGGTCGGGACTAGCGGGAGGGCCCATGAGCAGTTCTTC. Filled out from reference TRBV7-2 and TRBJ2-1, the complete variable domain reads GAGVSQSPSNKVTEKGKDVELRCDPISGHTALYWYRQSLGQGLEFLIYFQGNSAPDKSGLPSDRFSAERTGGSVSTLTIQRTQQEDSAVYLCASSLRVGTSGRAHEQFFGPGTRLTVL.

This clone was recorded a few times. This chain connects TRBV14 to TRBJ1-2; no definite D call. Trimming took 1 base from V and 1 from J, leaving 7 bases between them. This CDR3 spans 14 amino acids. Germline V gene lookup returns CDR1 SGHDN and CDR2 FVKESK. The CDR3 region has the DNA TGTGCCAGCAGCCAAGGGGCCGGTAACTATGGCTACACCTTC. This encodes CASSQGAGNYGYTF.

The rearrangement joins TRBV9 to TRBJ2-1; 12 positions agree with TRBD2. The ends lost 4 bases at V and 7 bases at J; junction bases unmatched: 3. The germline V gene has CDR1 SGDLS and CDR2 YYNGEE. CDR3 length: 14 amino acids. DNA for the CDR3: TGTGCCAGCAGCCCTAGCGGGGGGGCAAATGAGCAGTTCTTC. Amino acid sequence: CASSPSGGANEQFF.

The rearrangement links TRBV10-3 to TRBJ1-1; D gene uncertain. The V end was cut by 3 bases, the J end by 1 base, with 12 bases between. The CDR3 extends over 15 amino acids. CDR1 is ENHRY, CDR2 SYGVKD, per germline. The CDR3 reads CAISDLSEGNTEAFF. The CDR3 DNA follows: TGTGCCATCAGTGATTTATCGGAGGGGAACACTGAAGCTTTCTTT.

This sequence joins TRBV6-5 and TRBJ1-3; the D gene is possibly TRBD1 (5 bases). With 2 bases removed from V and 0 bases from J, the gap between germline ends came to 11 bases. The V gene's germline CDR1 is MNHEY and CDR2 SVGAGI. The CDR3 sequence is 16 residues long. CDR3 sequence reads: CASSYGGAISGNTIYF. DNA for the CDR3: TGTGCCAGCAGTTACGGAGGGGCAATCTCTGGAAACACCATATATTTT.

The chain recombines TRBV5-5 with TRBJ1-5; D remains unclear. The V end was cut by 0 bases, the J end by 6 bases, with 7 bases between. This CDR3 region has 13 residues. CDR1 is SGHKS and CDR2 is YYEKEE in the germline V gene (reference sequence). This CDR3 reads CASSLDTGQPQHF. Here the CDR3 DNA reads TGTGCCAGCAGCTTGGATACGGGTCAGCCCCAGCATTTT. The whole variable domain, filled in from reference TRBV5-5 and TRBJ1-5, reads DAGVTQSPTHLIKTRGQQVTLRCSPISGHKSVSWYQQVLGQGPQFIFQYYEKEERGRGNFPDRFSARQFPNYSSELNVNALLLGDSALYLCASSLDTGQPQHFGDGTRLSIL.

The CDR3 DNA is TGCGCCAGCAGCTTTAGTGGAGGGGATGATTCACCCCTCCACTTT. It translates to CASSFSGGDDSPLHF. The V call is TRBV5-1, the J call TRBJ1-6; D perhaps matches TRBD1 (5 bases). In germline, CDR1 is SGHRS, CDR2 YFSETQ. V dropped 2 bases and J dropped 8 bases, with 14 bases sitting between them. The CDR3 spans 15 residues.

In nucleotides, the CDR3 is TGTGCCAGCAGCAACAGCCTAAATCAGCCCCAGCATTTT. Encoded protein: CASSNSLNQPQHF. The chain links TRBV5-6 to TRBJ1-5; the D is unclear. This CDR3 has 13 residues. V dropped 4 bases and J dropped 4 bases, with 9 bases sitting between them. Germline lookup yields CDR1 SGHDT and CDR2 YYEEEE.

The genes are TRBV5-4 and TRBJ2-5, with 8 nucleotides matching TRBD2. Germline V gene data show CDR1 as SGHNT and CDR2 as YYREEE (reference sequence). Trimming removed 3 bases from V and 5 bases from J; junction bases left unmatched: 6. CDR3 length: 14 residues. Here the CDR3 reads CASSSGGAFETQYF. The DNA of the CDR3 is TGTGCCAGCAGCTCCGGGGGGGCCTTCGAGACCCAGTACTTC.